The clone carrying this T cell receptor (beta chain) was counted between two and nine times. Its cognate antigen is unknown. This CDR3 region has 16 residues. Germline CDR1 KGHSH, CDR2 LQKENI. The V gene lost 2 bases and the J gene lost 0 bases, with 14 bases spanning the gap. This entry belongs to a study of cytomegalovirus exposure and HLA in healthy donors. Findings and limits, study-wide: A later analysis revealed that TCR association rates differed between HLA loci, peaking at DRB1 and bottoming out at HLA-C.

Both 60 Vbeta primers and 13 Jbeta primers went into the PCR. Data came from immunoSEQ multiplex PCR; TCRdb stores just in-frame clones and leaves some out. In the table there are around 150,000 clones, around three quarters of which are singletons. This receptor was obtained from a male donor in good health and CMV-seronegative. This chain links TRBV18 with TRBJ2-7; perhaps TRBD2 as D (5 bases). Sequencing used PBMCs. CDR3: CASSPSGKALSYEQYF. In DNA, the CDR3 is TGTGCCAGCTCACCATCGGGGAAAGCCCTCTCCTACGAGCAGTACTTC.